A selection of T cell receptor beta chains follows, all from one sample in a study of shared clonotypes between healthy human individuals. Libraries were prepared by immunoSEQ multiplex PCR; TCRdb keeps only in-frame clonotypes and omits some of them. The data hold about 1.1 million clones, with around 77% observed a single time. The sequenced sample was memory CD4+ T cells from PBMCs. The receptors were gathered from a man between 18 and 29 years old in good health. Some clones in this sample may be carry-over from other donors' samples. Each CDR3 is given with its conserved first and last residue. D genes are given only for firm matches. Part of the rows lack a size; the others show once, few, many or a class for expanded clones.

V	J	D	size	DNA	CDR3
TRBV28	TRBJ1-4	NA	NA	TGTGCCAGCGGTCGGGGAACTAATGAAAAACTGTTTTTT	CASGRGTNEKLFF
TRBV5-6	TRBJ2-1	TRBD2	NA	TGTGCCAGCAGCTCACTAGCGGGAGTAAGTACTGAGCAGTTCTTC	CASSSLAGVSTEQFF
TRBV28	TRBJ2-7	TRBD2	NA	TGTGCCAGCAGTTTAGGGCTAGCGGGACCAACATACTTC	CASSLGLAGPTYF
TRBV7-9	TRBJ1-1	NA	NA	TGTGCCAGCAGCCCCACTAGGGGCGCTGAAGCTTTCTTT	CASSPTRGAEAFF
TRBV7-2	TRBJ1-3	NA	NA	TGTGCCAGCAGCCCTGTCCAGGGAAACACCATATATTTT	CASSPVQGNTIYF
TRBV10-3	TRBJ1-2	NA	NA	TGTGCCATCAACGACCGGGGAGGTCTCTATGGCTACACCTTC	CAINDRGGLYGYTF
TRBV29-1	TRBJ1-4	NA	NA	TGCAGCGTTGGGGAGGAAGGACGGCCGATTAATGAAAAACTGTTTTTT	CSVGEEGRPINEKLFF
TRBV2	TRBJ1-1	NA	NA	TGTGCCAGCAGTGTAAGCGGCACTGAAGCTTTCTTT	CASSVSGTEAFF
TRBV10-1	TRBJ2-7	NA	NA	TGCGCCAGCAGCGGGTCCCTAGGGCCGGGGGAGCAGTACTTC	CASSGSLGPGEQYF
TRBV4-2	TRBJ2-3	TRBD2	few	TGTGCCAGCAGCCAGGCCGGCGGGGGAGCGGGAGGCACAGATACGCAGTATTTT	CASSQAGGGAGGTDTQYF
TRBV2	TRBJ2-1	NA	few	TGTGCCAGCAGTGGGCCCTTCCCAAATGAGCAGTTCTTC	CASSGPFPNEQFF
TRBV28	TRBJ2-7	NA	NA	TGTGCCAGCAGTCCCACCGGGGGGCGGGGGTCCTACGAGCAGTACTTC	CASSPTGGRGSYEQYF
TRBV7-2	TRBJ2-3	NA	NA	TGTGCCAGCAGCTCAGGCGCAGATACGCAGTATTTT	CASSSGADTQYF
TRBV19	TRBJ1-3	NA	NA	TGTGCCAGTAGTCCCTACAGCGTAAACACCATATATTTT	CASSPYSVNTIYF
TRBV6-1	TRBJ2-4	TRBD1	few	TGTGCCAGCAGTGAATTGTCCGCGGGGACAGGGTCGAACATTCAGTACTTC	CASSELSAGTGSNIQYF
TRBV27	TRBJ2-4	NA	NA	TGTGCCAGCAGGAGGACATTCCAAAACATTCAGTACTTC	CASRRTFQNIQYF
TRBV7-8	TRBJ1-1	NA	NA	TGTGCCAGCAGCTTAACCCATGCCACTGAAGCTTTCTTT	CASSLTHATEAFF
TRBV20-1	TRBJ1-5	NA	NA	TGCAGTGCCGGACAGTATCAGCCCCAGCATTTT	CSAGQYQPQHF
TRBV27	TRBJ2-1	NA	NA	TGTGCCAGCAGTTTATTGACCGCTGGGGTGAATGAGCAGTTCTTC	CASSLLTAGVNEQFF
TRBV5-1	TRBJ2-3	TRBD2	NA	TGCGCCAGCACGACTAGCGGGAGTAGAAGGAGCACAGATACGCAGTATTTT	CASTTSGSRRSTDTQYF
TRBV5-1	TRBJ2-4	NA	NA	TGCGCCAGCAGCAACGGACTAGCCAAAAACATTCAGTACTTC	CASSNGLAKNIQYF
TRBV28	TRBJ2-5	NA	NA	TGTGCCAGCAGTTTATCGGGCGGGGAAGAGACCCAGTACTTC	CASSLSGGEETQYF
TRBV2	TRBJ1-1	NA	NA	TGTGCCAGCAACTTAGCGGGGCTGGAGACTGAAGCTTTCTTT	CASNLAGLETEAFF
TRBV5-1	TRBJ1-2	NA	few	TGCGCCAGCACCTCTTTGGGGTCCCCCCCGCTTCAATATGGCTACACCTTC	CASTSLGSPPLQYGYTF
TRBV5-6	TRBJ2-5	TRBD2	NA	TGTGCCAGCAGCCCGGGACTAGCGGTTGAAGAGACCCAGTACTTC	CASSPGLAVEETQYF
TRBV29-1	TRBJ2-7	TRBD2	NA	TGCAGCGTTGCGACTAGCGGGATGGGCGAGCAGTACTTC	CSVATSGMGEQYF
TRBV5-4	TRBJ1-2	NA	NA	TGTGCCAGCAGTCCTGGCGGGGCTGGGTATGGCTACACCTTC	CASSPGGAGYGYTF
TRBV18	TRBJ1-1	NA	NA	TGTGCCAGCTCATCCTTGGCATCTCGTACTGAAGCTTTCTTT	CASSSLASRTEAFF
TRBV2	TRBJ1-5	TRBD1	NA	TGTGCCAGCCGACCCCCCCGGGGACAGGGTGAGATAGATCAGCCCCAGCATTTT	CASRPPRGQGEIDQPQHF
TRBV7-3	TRBJ1-2	TRBD1	NA	TGTGCCAGCAGCTTAGACGGCGGGACAGGGACCTTCGGCTACACCTTC	CASSLDGGTGTFGYTF
TRBV5-1	TRBJ2-1	TRBD2	few	TGCGCCAGCAGCTTGGGTCCAGCGGGAGGTATTGAGCAGTTCTTC	CASSLGPAGGIEQFF
TRBV5-1	TRBJ1-2	NA	few	TGCGCCAGCAGCGGCAAAGTGGGAAACTATGGCTACACCTTC	CASSGKVGNYGYTF
TRBV11-2	TRBJ2-5	TRBD1	NA	TGTGCCAGCAGCTTCTTGACAGGGGGAGAGACCCAGTACTTC	CASSFLTGGETQYF
TRBV19	TRBJ2-7	NA	NA	TGTGCCAGTAGTTACAAACCGGGACCAACCTACGAGCAGTACTTC	CASSYKPGPTYEQYF
TRBV27	TRBJ1-4	NA	few	TGTGCCAGCAGTGTCGGGCCATCGGGCGAAAAACTGTTTTTT	CASSVGPSGEKLFF
TRBV5-1	TRBJ1-1	TRBD1	NA	TGCGCCAGCAGCGCCGGGACAGGGAATATGAACACTGAAGCTTTCTTT	CASSAGTGNMNTEAFF
TRBV28	TRBJ1-2	TRBD1	NA	TGTGCCAGCAGTCCCGGGACAGGGTTAATCTATGGCTACACCTTC	CASSPGTGLIYGYTF
TRBV19	TRBJ1-1	TRBD1	NA	TGTGCCAGTAGTATAGGTCACAGGGGCTATCTGAACACTGAAGCTTTCTTT	CASSIGHRGYLNTEAFF
TRBV11-1	TRBJ2-5	NA	NA	TGTGCCAGCACCGGCAGACAGCGCGAGAAAGAGACCCAGTACTTC	CASTGRQREKETQYF
TRBV14	TRBJ1-2	NA	NA	TGTGCCAGCAGCCCCCGACCCACAGGGATTCAAGGCTACACCTTC	CASSPRPTGIQGYTF
TRBV7-2	TRBJ2-3	TRBD2	NA	TGTGCCAGCAGCCCGGGACTAGCGCAGTATTTT	CASSPGLAQYF
TRBV6-6	TRBJ1-2	NA	NA	TGTGCCAGCAGCCTCGACAGGACAAACTATGGCTACACCTTC	CASSLDRTNYGYTF
TRBV5-1	TRBJ1-5	TRBD1	NA	TGCGCCAGCAGCTTGGACGGACAGGGGGCGGATCAGCCCCAGCATTTT	CASSLDGQGADQPQHF
TRBV2	TRBJ1-1	NA	NA	TGTGCCAGCAGAGCCTTTTGGGGCTCTGAAGCTTTCTTT	CASRAFWGSEAFF
TRBV19	TRBJ1-2	NA	NA	TGTGCCAGTGAAGAGGGTCGGACTGGCTACACCTTC	CASEEGRTGYTF
TRBV27	TRBJ1-2	NA	NA	TGTGCCAGCAGTTTAGAAGGGGGAAGCTACACCTTC	CASSLEGGSYTF
TRBV7-9	TRBJ2-1	NA	NA	TGTGCCAGCAGCATTAGTTGGGGAGAGCAGTTCTTC	CASSISWGEQFF
TRBV19	TRBJ2-1	TRBD2	NA	TGTGCCAGTAGTACTATAACGGGACTAGCGGTCAATGAGCAGTTCTTC	CASSTITGLAVNEQFF
TRBV2	TRBJ2-7	NA	NA	TGTGCCAGCAGTGAAGGCCCGTTCTACGAGCAGTACTTC	CASSEGPFYEQYF
TRBV11-2	TRBJ1-2	TRBD1	NA	TGTGCCAGCAGCTTAGATTTGTTCGAGGGACAGGACTATGGCTACACCTTC	CASSLDLFEGQDYGYTF
TRBV7-9	TRBJ1-2	NA	NA	TGTGCCAGCAGCGCGGGGAACTTCGTGGATTCTAACTATGGCTACACCTTC	CASSAGNFVDSNYGYTF
TRBV7-3	TRBJ2-7	NA	NA	TGTGCCAGCAGCTCGGGTGGTGAGCAGTACTTC	CASSSGGEQYF
TRBV28	TRBJ2-1	NA	NA	TGTGCCAGCAGCCAGACATGGAATGAGCAGTTCTTC	CASSQTWNEQFF
TRBV7-2	TRBJ1-1	NA	NA	TGTGCCAGCAGCTTAGGAGGTAGAACAGGCCCCTTGAACACTGAAGCTTTCTTT	CASSLGGRTGPLNTEAFF
TRBV18	TRBJ1-1	NA	NA	TGTGCCAGCTCACCAGGGGTACGGGGGTTGGGCACTGAAGCTTTCTTT	CASSPGVRGLGTEAFF
TRBV6-5	TRBJ1-5	NA	NA	TGTGCCAGCAGTTACCGGCAGGGACGGAATCAGCCCCAGCATTTT	CASSYRQGRNQPQHF
TRBV19	TRBJ1-1	TRBD1	NA	TGTGCCAGTAGTCCTGGGACAGCGAACACTGAAGCTTTCTTT	CASSPGTANTEAFF
TRBV9	TRBJ2-3	NA	NA	TGTGCCAGCAACCTGGGAGGAGCTAGCACAGATACGCAGTATTTT	CASNLGGASTDTQYF